This T cell receptor beta chain was obtained from a study of control samples from healthy donors and cancer patients (TCRdb year 2020). The CDR3, from cysteine to phenylalanine, totals 16 residues. Kept here is only the CDR3 DNA, which spans 48 bases and is read in frame from base 1. Trimming removed 1 base from V and 2 bases from J, leaving 13 bases between the germline ends. The method was the immunoSEQ multiplex PCR assay. TCRdb carries this immuneACCESS record with in-frame sequences only. Its versions omit some clonotypes, under half of them owing to an unresolved V gene in the studies checked, with the rest unexplained. Counted in this sample were fewer than 30,000 clones; about 86% of them appeared once. The ten biggest clones cover less than 2% of the sample. A note on this clone: Its recognized antigen is unknown. Base qualities are missing; no much larger clone stands one base away.

This chain joins TRBV5-3 to TRBJ1-5, with the D gene call left open. TRBV5-3 is assigned to the ORF class and has an uncertain function. Sequenced: PBMCs. The receptor was derived from a woman in her thirties or forties with lung cancer. The DNA is TGTGCCAGAAGCTTGTGGATGGGGTCAGGCAATCAGCCCCAGCATTTT. Its protein product is CARSLWMGSGNQPQHF.